The clone carrying this T cell receptor (beta chain) was seen repeatedly, ten times or more. Its matching antigen is unknown. Trimming cost V 4 bases and J 2 bases, with 17 bases left between them. This CDR3 is built from 15 residues. Germline lookup yields CDR1 DFQATT and CDR2 SNEGSKA (reference sequence). These data are taken from a study of T cells in Graves' hyperthyroidism and ophthalmopathy. The study included ophthalmopathy patients with Clinical Activity Score at least 3, NOSPECS grade at least 4 and duration under 3 months. PBMCs came from about 10 ml fresh peripheral blood. Findings of the study overall: Blood shared most expanded thyroid clonotypes above 0.001.

Researchers amplified the TCR beta CDR3 regions from RNA transcripts. A first-round RT-PCR of the TCR CDR3 used the HTBI primer set. TCRdb reanalysed the multiplex PCR reads using MiXCR and keeps one entry per CDR3 protein. Of around 350,000 distinct CDR3 sequences in the sample, around 15% were seen once. The chain employs TRBV20-1 and TRBJ1-2; D call uncertain. The sample was blood. The receptor's source is a woman between 55 and 75 years old with Graves' ophthalmopathy. The CDR3 sequence: CSAISGAGKNYGYTF. Written as DNA, the CDR3 is TGCAGTGCTATATCGGGTGCGGGGAAGAACTATGGCTACACCTTC.